A single sample is the source of the 6 T cell receptor beta chains below, sequenced in a study of T cell changes during pregnancy in multiple sclerosis. Assay used: immunoSEQ multiplex PCR; TCRdb lists only in-frame clones, some missing. The sample consists of around 30,000 clones, approximately 94% of them appearing once. The sequences come from CD4+ T cells from peripheral blood mononuclear cells, collected after pregnancy. The receptors derive from a female donor with multiple sclerosis, enrolled in a pregnancy study.

Here the CDR3 DNA reads TGTGCTAGTGGTTTGGTTGGGGGGTGGGATGAGCAGTTCTTC. It translates to CASGLVGGWDEQFF. The V call is TRBV12-5, the J call TRBJ2-1, with a weak D call TRBD2 (6 bases). The CDR3 runs 14 residues. V was cut by 0 bases and J by 8 bases, with 11 bases left in between. Germline CDR1 is LGHNT and CDR2 is FRNRAP. The whole variable domain, remainder taken from reference TRBV12-5 and TRBJ2-1, is DARVTQTPRHKVTEMGQEVTMRCQPILGHNTVFWYRQTMMQGLELLAYFRNRAPLDDSGMPKDRFSAEMPDATLATLKIQPSEPRDSAVYFCASGLVGGWDEQFFGPGTRLTVL.

The chain links TRBV5-6 to TRBJ1-2; 7 bases agree with TRBD1. From germline, CDR1 is SGHDT and CDR2 YYEEEE. V shed 0 bases and J 2 bases; nucleotides not matched to a gene: 13. The CDR3 runs 18 residues. The CDR3 spells CASSLELGGYPGNYGYTF. CDR3 in DNA: TGTGCCAGCAGCTTGGAATTAGGGGGCTACCCTGGAAACTATGGCTACACCTTC.

The chain couples TRBV4-1 to TRBJ1-5, with D perhaps TRBD1 (5 bases). Germline CDR1 is MGHRA and CDR2 is YSYEKL. The ends were cut back, 1 base at V and 1 base at J, with 14 bases in the middle. The CDR3 runs to 17 residues. The CDR3 here is CASSQGGQTGSNQPQHF. CDR3 coding DNA: TGCGCCAGCAGCCAAGGTGGACAAACTGGGAGCAATCAGCCCCAGCATTTT.

The CDR3 DNA sequence: TGTGCCAGCAAAGGGACTCCGCGGGGGGAGACCCAGTACTTC. This gives the protein CASKGTPRGETQYF. V and J are TRBV19 and TRBJ2-5; TRBD2 matches 7 bases. Germline V lookup: CDR1 LNHDA, CDR2 SQIVND (reference sequence). This CDR3 has 14 residues. V shed 9 bases and J 5 bases; nucleotides not matched to a gene: 12.

This chain uses TRBV7-3 with TRBJ2-1; 11 bases are a match to TRBD2. V shed 4 bases and J 9 bases; nucleotides not matched to a gene: 8. The germline V gene encodes CDR1 SGHTA and CDR2 FQGTGA. This CDR3 contains 15 residues. This CDR3 reads CASSSVAGGPGEQFF. The CDR3 coding sequence is TGTGCCAGCAGCTCTGTAGCGGGGGGGCCTGGTGAGCAGTTCTTC.

The chain joins TRBV6-6 to TRBJ1-1; D might be TRBD1 (6 bases). The V gene lost 6 bases and the J gene lost 5 bases, with 16 bases spanning the gap. In germline, CDR1 is MNHNY, CDR2 SVGAGI (reference sequence). This CDR3 is built from 14 residues. The CDR3 sequence: CASSGGPLGTEAFF. CDR3 nucleotides: TGTGCCAGCAGCGGGGGGCCCCTGGGGACTGAAGCTTTCTTT.